This T cell receptor beta chain is drawn from a study of control samples from healthy donors and cancer patients. Trimming pared 0 bases from V and 1 base from J, leaving 9 bases between. The CDR3 totals 15 residues. CDR1 and CDR2 (germline): SGDLS, YYNGEE. The protocol was immunoSEQ multiplex PCR, while the TCRdb copy is restricted to in-frame clones and leaves out a portion. Among more than 95,000 clones listed, 70% to 90% were seen once. This receptor was identified in a man aged 55 to 70 in good health. V and J are TRBV9 and TRBJ2-3; D not certain. Sequences were obtained from blood. The CDR3: CASSVAVGRTDTQYF. The DNA for the CDR3 is TGTGCCAGCAGCGTAGCTGTAGGCCGCACAGATACGCAGTATTTT. Together with reference TRBV9 and TRBJ2-3, the CDR3 gives the full variable domain: DSGVTQTPKHLITATGQRVTLRCSPRSGDLSVYWYQQSLDQGLQFLIQYYNGEERAKGNILERFSAQQFPDLHSELNLSSLELGDSALYFCASSVAVGRTDTQYFGPGTRLTVL.